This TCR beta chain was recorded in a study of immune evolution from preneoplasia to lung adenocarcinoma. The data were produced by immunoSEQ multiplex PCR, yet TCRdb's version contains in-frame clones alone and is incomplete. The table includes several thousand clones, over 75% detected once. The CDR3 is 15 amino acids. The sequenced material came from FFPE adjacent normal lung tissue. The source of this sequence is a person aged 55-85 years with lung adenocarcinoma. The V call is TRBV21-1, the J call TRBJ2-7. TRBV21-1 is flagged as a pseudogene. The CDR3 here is CASSKAQSLRDEQYF. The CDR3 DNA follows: TGTGCCAGCAGCAAAGCGCAATCCCTTAGGGACGAGCAGTACTTC.